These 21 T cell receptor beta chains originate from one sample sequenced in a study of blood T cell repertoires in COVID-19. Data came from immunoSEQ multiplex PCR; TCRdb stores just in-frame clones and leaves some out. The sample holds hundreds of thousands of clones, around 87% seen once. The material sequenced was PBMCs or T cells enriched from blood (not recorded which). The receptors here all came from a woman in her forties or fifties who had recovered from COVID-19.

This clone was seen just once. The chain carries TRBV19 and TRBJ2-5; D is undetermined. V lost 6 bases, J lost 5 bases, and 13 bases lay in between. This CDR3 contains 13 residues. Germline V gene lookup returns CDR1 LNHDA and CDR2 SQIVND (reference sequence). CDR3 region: CASSLTVRETQYF. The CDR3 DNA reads TGTGCCAGTAGCCTAACCGTCCGGGAGACCCAGTACTTC.

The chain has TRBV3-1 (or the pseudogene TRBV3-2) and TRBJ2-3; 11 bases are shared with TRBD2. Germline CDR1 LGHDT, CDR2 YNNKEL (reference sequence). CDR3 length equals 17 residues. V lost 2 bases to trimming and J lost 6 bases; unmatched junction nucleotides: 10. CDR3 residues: CASSQPATSGGGDTQYF. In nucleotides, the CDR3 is TGTGCCAGCAGCCAACCAGCAACTAGCGGGGGAGGGGATACGCAGTATTTT.

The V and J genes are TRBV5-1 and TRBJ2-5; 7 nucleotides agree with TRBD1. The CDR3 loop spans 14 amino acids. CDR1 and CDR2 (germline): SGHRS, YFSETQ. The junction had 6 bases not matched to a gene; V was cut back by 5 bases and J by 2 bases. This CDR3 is CASSIRQGQETQYF. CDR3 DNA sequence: TGCGCCAGCAGTATCCGACAGGGACAAGAGACCCAGTACTTC.

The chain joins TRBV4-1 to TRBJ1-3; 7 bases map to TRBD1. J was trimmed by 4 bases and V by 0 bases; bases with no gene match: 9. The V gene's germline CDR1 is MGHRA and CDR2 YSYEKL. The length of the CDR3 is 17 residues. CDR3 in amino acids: CASSQDPPTGQGNTIYF. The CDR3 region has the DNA TGCGCCAGCAGCCAAGACCCCCCGACAGGGCAGGGAAACACCATATATTTT.

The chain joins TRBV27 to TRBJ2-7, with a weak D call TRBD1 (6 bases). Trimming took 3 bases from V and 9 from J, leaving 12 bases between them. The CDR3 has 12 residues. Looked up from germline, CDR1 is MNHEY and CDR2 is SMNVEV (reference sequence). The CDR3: CASSLTGQMQYF. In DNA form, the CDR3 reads TGTGCCAGCAGTTTGACCGGACAGATGCAGTACTTC.

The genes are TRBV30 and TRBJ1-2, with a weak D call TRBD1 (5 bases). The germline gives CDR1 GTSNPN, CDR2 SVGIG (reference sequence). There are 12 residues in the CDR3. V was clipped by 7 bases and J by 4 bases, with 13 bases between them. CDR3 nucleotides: TGTGCCTCTACCGTCGGGGGCTATGGCTACACCTTC. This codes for CASTVGGYGYTF.

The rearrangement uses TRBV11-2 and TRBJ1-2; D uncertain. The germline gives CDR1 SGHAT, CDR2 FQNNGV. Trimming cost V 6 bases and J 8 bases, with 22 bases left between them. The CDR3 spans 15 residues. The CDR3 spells CASSDPLGGRRGYTF. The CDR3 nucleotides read TGTGCCAGCAGTGACCCGCTGGGAGGTCGACGGGGCTACACCTTC.

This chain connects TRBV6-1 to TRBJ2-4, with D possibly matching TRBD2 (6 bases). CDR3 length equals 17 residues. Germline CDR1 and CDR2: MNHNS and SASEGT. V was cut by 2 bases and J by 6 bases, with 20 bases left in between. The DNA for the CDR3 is TGTGCCAGCAGTGAAAGGGTAGGGACTGGAGCTTTAAACATTCAGTACTTC. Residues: CASSERVGTGALNIQYF.

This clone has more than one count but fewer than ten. CDR3 in DNA: TGCAGTGCTAGGCAGGTCCAGCCCCAGCATTTT. It specifies CSARQVQPQHF. This chain connects TRBV20-1 to TRBJ1-5, with D uncertain. Per germline, CDR1 DFQATT and CDR2 SNEGSKA (reference sequence). Trimming pared 3 bases from V and 7 bases from J, leaving 7 bases between. The CDR3 length is 11 residues.

In nucleotides, the CDR3 is TGTGCCAGTAGTATGCCCCAGACAGGGGGCCCTAGCAATCAGCCCCAGCATTTT. As protein: CASSMPQTGGPSNQPQHF. The chain carries TRBV19 and TRBJ1-5, with TRBD1 matching 10 bases. With V trimmed by 3 bases and J by 0 bases, 8 bases remained unmatched. The CDR3 contains 18 residues. CDR1 is LNHDA, CDR2 SQIVND, per germline (reference sequence).

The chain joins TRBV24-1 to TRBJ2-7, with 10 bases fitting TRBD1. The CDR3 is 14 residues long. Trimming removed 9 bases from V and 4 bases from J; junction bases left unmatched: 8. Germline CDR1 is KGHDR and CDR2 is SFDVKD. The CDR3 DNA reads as TGTGCCACCCGACCCCGGGACAGGGGATACGAGCAGTACTTC. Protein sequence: CATRPRDRGYEQYF.

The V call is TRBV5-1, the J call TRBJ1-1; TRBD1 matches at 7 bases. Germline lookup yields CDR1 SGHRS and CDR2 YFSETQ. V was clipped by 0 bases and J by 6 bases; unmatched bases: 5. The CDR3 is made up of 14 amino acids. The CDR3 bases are TGCGCCAGCAGCTTGGAGGTTCAGGGGGCTGAAGCTTTCTTT. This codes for CASSLEVQGAEAFF. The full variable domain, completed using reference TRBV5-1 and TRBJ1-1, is KAGVTQTPRYLIKTRGQQVTLSCSPISGHRSVSWYQQTPGQGLQFLFEYFSETQRNKGNFPGRFSGRQFSNSRSEMNVSTLELGDSALYLCASSLEVQGAEAFFGQGTRLTVV.

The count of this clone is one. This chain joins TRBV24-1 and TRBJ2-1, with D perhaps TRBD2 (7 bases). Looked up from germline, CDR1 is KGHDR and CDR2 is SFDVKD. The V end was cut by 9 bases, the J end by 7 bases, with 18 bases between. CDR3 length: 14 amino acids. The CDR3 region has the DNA TGTGCCACCCGCCAGAGGGGGGGCTCGAATGAGCAGTTCTTC. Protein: CATRQRGGSNEQFF.

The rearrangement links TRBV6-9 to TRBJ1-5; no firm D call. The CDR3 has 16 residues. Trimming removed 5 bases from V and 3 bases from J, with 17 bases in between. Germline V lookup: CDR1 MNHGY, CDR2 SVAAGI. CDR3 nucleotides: TGTGCCAGCAGTGGGCGGGGTCCTAGATTCAATCAGCCCCAGCATTTT. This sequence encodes CASSGRGPRFNQPQHF.

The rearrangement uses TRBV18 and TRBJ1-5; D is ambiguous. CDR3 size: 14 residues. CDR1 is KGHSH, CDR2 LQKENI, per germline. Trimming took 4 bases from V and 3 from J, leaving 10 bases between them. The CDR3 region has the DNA TGTGCCAGCTCACTGTATTATTCCAATCAGCCCCAGCATTTT. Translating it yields CASSLYYSNQPQHF. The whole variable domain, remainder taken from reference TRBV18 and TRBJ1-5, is NAGVMQNPRHLVRRRGQEARLRCSPMKGHSHVYWYRQLPEEGLKFMVYLQKENIIDESGMPKERFSAEFPKEGPSILRIQQVVRGDSAAYFCASSLYYSNQPQHFGDGTRLSIL.

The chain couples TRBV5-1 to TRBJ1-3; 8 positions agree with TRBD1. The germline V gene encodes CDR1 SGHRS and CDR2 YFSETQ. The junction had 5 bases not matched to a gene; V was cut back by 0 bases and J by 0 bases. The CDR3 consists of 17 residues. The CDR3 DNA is TGCGCCAGCAGCTTGGATAGACAGGGGACCTCTGGAAACACCATATATTTT. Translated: CASSLDRQGTSGNTIYF.

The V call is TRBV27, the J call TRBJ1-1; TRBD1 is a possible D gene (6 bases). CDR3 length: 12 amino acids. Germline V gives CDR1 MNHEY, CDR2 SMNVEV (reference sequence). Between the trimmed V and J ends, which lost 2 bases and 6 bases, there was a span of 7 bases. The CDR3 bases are TGTGCCAGCAGTTTAGGGGGCGCTGAAGCTTTCTTT. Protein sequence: CASSLGGAEAFF.

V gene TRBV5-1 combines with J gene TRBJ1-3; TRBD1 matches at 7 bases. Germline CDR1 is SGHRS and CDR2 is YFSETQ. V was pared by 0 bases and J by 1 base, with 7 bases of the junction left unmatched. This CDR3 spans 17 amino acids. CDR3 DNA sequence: TGCGCCAGCAGCTTGGGTGTAGGGGGCCTTTCTGGAAACACCATATATTTT. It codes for CASSLGVGGLSGNTIYF.

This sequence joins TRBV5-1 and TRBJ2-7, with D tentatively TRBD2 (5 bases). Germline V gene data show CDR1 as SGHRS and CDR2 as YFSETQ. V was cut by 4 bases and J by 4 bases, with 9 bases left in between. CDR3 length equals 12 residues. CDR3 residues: CASSPRGYEQYF. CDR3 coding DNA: TGCGCCAGCAGCCCCCGGGGATACGAGCAGTACTTC.

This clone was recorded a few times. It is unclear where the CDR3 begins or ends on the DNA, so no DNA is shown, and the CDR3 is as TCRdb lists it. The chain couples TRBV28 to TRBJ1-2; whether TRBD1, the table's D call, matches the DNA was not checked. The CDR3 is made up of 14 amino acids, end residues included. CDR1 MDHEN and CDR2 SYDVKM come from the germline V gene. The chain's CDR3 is CASSFFGQAGSYTF.

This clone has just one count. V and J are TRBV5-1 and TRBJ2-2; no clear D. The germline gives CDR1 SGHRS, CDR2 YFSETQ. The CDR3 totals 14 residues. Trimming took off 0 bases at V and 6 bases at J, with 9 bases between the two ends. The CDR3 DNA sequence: TGCGCCAGCAGCTTGGCCGTGACTTCCGGGGAGCTGTTTTTT. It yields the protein CASSLAVTSGELFF. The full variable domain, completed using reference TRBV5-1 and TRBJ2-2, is KAGVTQTPRYLIKTRGQQVTLSCSPISGHRSVSWYQQTPGQGLQFLFEYFSETQRNKGNFPGRFSGRQFSNSRSEMNVSTLELGDSALYLCASSLAVTSGELFFGEGSRLTVL.